These 18 T cell receptor beta chains came from one sample sequenced in a study of CD8+CD57+ T cells in acquired aplastic anemia. The TCR beta profiling, which covered VDJ combination and CDR3 sequence, was carried out using genomic DNA as the template. Each CDR3 protein is one row after TCRdb ran MiXCR on the reads. The sample carries about 220,000 distinct CDR3 sequences, 34% recorded once. Material: sorted CD4+, CD8+, or CD8+CD57+ T cells (not recorded which) from PBMCs. The receptors were gathered from a human donor in good health, serving as a control.

This clonotype was observed many times. The CDR3 sequence: CSVAGGLADTQYF. For the CDR3, the DNA is TGCAGTGTCGCGGGAGGGCTGGCAGATACGCAGTATTTT. V is TRBV20-1 and J is TRBJ2-3; 9 nucleotides line up with TRBD2. The CDR3 contains 13 residues. Germline V gene data show CDR1 as DFQATT and CDR2 as SNEGSKA (reference sequence). With 7 bases clipped from V and 4 bases from J, the junction kept 6 bases outside the gene matches.

This clonotype was observed many times. J is TRBJ1-2 and V is TRBV20-1; D not certain. The V end lost 3 bases, the J end lost 8 bases, and 13 bases lay between the germline ends. The CDR3 totals 12 residues. Germline lookup yields CDR1 DFQATT and CDR2 SNEGSKA (reference sequence). CDR3 in amino acids: CSARSSSGGYTF. The CDR3 region has the DNA TGCAGTGCTAGGTCTTCGAGTGGGGGCTACACCTTC.

This clonotype was detected only a few times. The J gene is TRBJ1-4, the V gene TRBV11-1, with a weak D call TRBD1 (6 bases). Germline CDR1 is SGHAT and CDR2 is FQDESV (reference sequence). There are 17 residues in the CDR3. The V and J ends lost 5 bases and 5 bases respectively, with 21 bases between them. The CDR3 loop is CASSPALGWGANEKLFF. In nucleotides, the CDR3 is TGTGCCAGCAGCCCGGCCCTGGGGTGGGGGGCCAATGAAAAACTGTTTTTT.

This clonotype was recorded many times. CDR3 amino acids: CASRLGFSEGYTF. CDR3 coding DNA: TGTGCCAGCAGGCTGGGCTTCAGTGAGGGCTACACCTTC. The genes are TRBV7-9 and TRBJ1-2, with D unresolved. V lost 6 bases to trimming and J lost 8 bases, with 16 bases between them. The CDR3 is 13 residues long. Germline V gives CDR1 SEHNR, CDR2 FQNEAQ (reference sequence). The whole variable domain, filled in from reference TRBV7-9 and TRBJ1-2, reads DTGVSQNPRHKITKRGQNVTFRCDPISEHNRLYWYRQTLGQGPEFLTYFQNEAQLEKSRLLSDRFSAERPKGSFSTLEIQRTEQGDSAMYLCASRLGFSEGYTFGSGTRLTVV.

This clonotype has more than one count but fewer than ten. V and J are TRBV6-7 and TRBJ1-3; D is unclear. TRBV6-7 is noted as an ORF with a role that remains uncertain. This CDR3 is 20 amino acids long. The ends were cut back, 0 bases at V and 0 bases at J, with 21 bases in the middle. CDR3 sequence (DNA): TGTGCCAGCAGTTACTCGACACTCCCCTGTGTGGTTTACTCTGGAAACACCATATATTTT. This codes for CASSYSTLPCVVYSGNTIYF.

In this sample, this clonotype turned up many times. The chain has TRBV7-2 and TRBJ1-1; the D gene is possibly TRBD1 (6 bases). This CDR3 comprises 15 residues. V was pared by 1 base and J by 5 bases, with 14 bases between. Germline values: CDR1 SGHTA, CDR2 FQGNSA. The CDR3, as DNA: TGTGCCAGCAGCTTAGTATTAGGGGGGGGAACTGAAGCTTTCTTT. It codes for CASSLVLGGGTEAFF.

A few counts support this clonotype. The chain uses TRBV6-4 and TRBJ2-3; the match to TRBD2 covers 7 bases. V lost 2 bases, J lost 3 bases, and 8 bases stayed unmatched. Per the germline V gene, CDR1 is MRHNA and CDR2 is SNTAGT. CDR3 length: 16 residues. The CDR3 is CASSDLRLAGTDTQYF. CDR3 nucleotide sequence: TGTGCCAGCAGTGACCTTCGACTAGCCGGTACAGATACGCAGTATTTT.

The chain is built from TRBV5-1 and TRBJ2-3, with D uncertain. The CDR3 extends over 14 amino acids. Germline V gives CDR1 SGHRS, CDR2 YFSETQ. Trimming took 2 bases from V and 1 from J, leaving 8 bases between them. CDR3 sequence (DNA): TGCGCCAGCAGCTTTGAGCGTCGCACAGATACGCAGTATTTT. Amino acids: CASSFERRTDTQYF.

The chain employs TRBV20-1 and TRBJ2-7; 14 bases match TRBD2. Trimming cost V 0 bases and J 5 bases; bases outside gene matches: 18. CDR3 length: 20 residues. Per the germline V gene, CDR1 is DFQATT and CDR2 is SNEGSKA (reference sequence). CDR3 loop: CSARDWKFSGLAGDIDEQYF. CDR3 DNA: TGCAGTGCTAGAGATTGGAAGTTTTCGGGACTAGCGGGAGATATAGACGAGCAGTACTTC.

This clonotype was counted ten times or more. The chain recombines TRBV7-9 with TRBJ1-5, with a possible D match to TRBD1 (6 bases). Germline CDR1 and CDR2: SEHNR and FQNEAQ (reference sequence). V lost 2 bases, J lost 6 bases, and 17 bases lay in between. The CDR3 runs 16 residues. The CDR3 loop is CASSLFGVTGSQPQHF. CDR3 DNA sequence: TGTGCCAGCAGCTTATTCGGAGTGACAGGTTCTCAGCCCCAGCATTTT.

The chain recombines TRBV12-3 or TRBV12-4 with TRBJ1-3, with 7 nucleotides matching TRBD1. The CDR3 has 16 amino acids. V gave up 6 bases and J gave up 0 bases; unmatched junction bases: 8. As DNA, the CDR3 is TGTGCCAGCAGCGCGGGACAGACGTTCTCTGGAAACACCATATATTTT. The encoded protein is CASSAGQTFSGNTIYF.

This clonotype came up many times. The chain couples TRBV5-4 to TRBJ1-2, with a possible D match to TRBD1 (5 bases). Per germline, CDR1 SGHNT and CDR2 YYREEE (reference sequence). V lost 0 bases and J lost 13, with 16 bases in between. This CDR3 spans 13 amino acids. CDR3 sequence reads: CASSLESGTWFTF. In DNA, the CDR3 is TGTGCCAGCAGCTTGGAGTCGGGGACTTGGTTCACCTTC.

The V and J genes are TRBV29-1 and TRBJ2-7; D perhaps matches TRBD2 (6 bases). V was cut by 7 bases and J by 0 bases, with 16 bases left in between. Germline CDR1 and CDR2: SQVTM and ANQGSEA. The length of the CDR3 is 14 residues. CDR3 amino acids: CSGGGVRGSYEQYF. The CDR3 nucleotides read TGCAGCGGGGGAGGTGTGAGAGGCTCCTACGAGCAGTACTTC.

This clonotype was counted ten times or more. The chain employs TRBV7-6 and TRBJ1-1; possibly TRBD1 for D (5 bases). The V end lost 4 bases, the J end lost 1 base, and 7 bases lay between the germline ends. This CDR3 region has 13 residues. CDR1 is SGHVS and CDR2 is FNYEAQ in the germline V gene. The CDR3 protein is CASSYTGNTEAFF. The DNA of the CDR3 is TGTGCCAGCAGCTATACAGGGAACACTGAAGCTTTCTTT.

This chain links TRBV2 with TRBJ2-7; 8 bases are a match to TRBD2. With 8 bases clipped from V and 6 bases from J, the junction kept 15 bases outside the gene matches. The CDR3 is made up of 15 amino acids. Germline-derived CDR1 and CDR2 are SNHLY and FYNNEI. The CDR3 loop reads CASSLTGTSSGEQYF. The DNA for the CDR3 is TGTGCCAGCTCCCTGACCGGGACTAGTTCGGGCGAGCAGTACTTC. The full variable domain, its missing parts supplied by reference TRBV2 and TRBJ2-7, is EPEVTQTPSHQVTQMGQEVILRCVPISNHLYFYWYRQILGQKVEFLVSFYNNEISEKSEIFDDQFSVERPDGSNFTLKIRSTKLEDSAMYFCASSLTGTSSGEQYFGPGTRLTVT.

For this clonotype: The junction differs from germline at one of its ends, possibly a read error. The rearrangement links TRBV6-5 to TRBJ1-2; no clear D gene. The CDR3 extends over 13 amino acids. Germline CDR1 MNHEY, CDR2 SVGAGI. In nucleotides, the CDR3 is TGTGCCGGCAGTTATCAAGGGATATATGGCTACACCTTC. Residues: CAGSYQGIYGYTF.

The gene calls are TRBV20-1 and TRBJ2-5, with 11 bases that match TRBD2. V was pared by 2 bases and J by 13 bases, with 12 bases of the junction left unmatched. Germline V gene sequence: CDR1 DFQATT, CDR2 SNEGSKA (reference sequence). CDR3 length: 14 amino acids. This CDR3 is CSARMASGGPPRYF. The CDR3 DNA is TGCAGTGCTAGAATGGCTAGCGGGGGGCCCCCGCGGTACTTC.

The sample holds many counts of this clonotype. This chain's CDR3 is CASSQGFNQPQHF. The DNA of the CDR3 is TGCGCCAGCAGCCAAGGTTTCAATCAGCCCCAGCATTTT. V is TRBV4-1 and J is TRBJ1-5, with unresolved D. V gave up 1 base and J gave up 3 bases, with 4 bases separating them. The CDR3 extends over 13 amino acids. Germline CDR1 and CDR2: MGHRA and YSYEKL.